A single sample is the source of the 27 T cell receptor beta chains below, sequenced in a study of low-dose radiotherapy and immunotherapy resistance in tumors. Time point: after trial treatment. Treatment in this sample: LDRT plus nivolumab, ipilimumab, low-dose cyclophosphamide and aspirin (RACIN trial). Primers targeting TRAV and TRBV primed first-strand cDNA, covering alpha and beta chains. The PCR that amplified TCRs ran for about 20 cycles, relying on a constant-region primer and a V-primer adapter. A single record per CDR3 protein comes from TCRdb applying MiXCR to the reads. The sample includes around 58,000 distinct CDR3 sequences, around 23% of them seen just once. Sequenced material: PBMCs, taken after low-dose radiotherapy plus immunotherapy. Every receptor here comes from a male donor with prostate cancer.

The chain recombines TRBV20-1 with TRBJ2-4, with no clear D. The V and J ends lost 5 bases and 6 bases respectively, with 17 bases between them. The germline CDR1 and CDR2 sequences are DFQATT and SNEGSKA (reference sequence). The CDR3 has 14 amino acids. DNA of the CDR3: TGCAGTGCTGCGTCAGGTGGGCAGAGAAACATTCAGTACTTC. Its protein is CSAASGGQRNIQYF.

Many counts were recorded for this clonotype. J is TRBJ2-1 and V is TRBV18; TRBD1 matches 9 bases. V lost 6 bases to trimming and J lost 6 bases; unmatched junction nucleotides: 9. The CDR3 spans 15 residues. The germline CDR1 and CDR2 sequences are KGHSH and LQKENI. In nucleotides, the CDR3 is TGTGCCAGCTCCTCGTCCGGGACAGGGATCAATGAGCAGTTCTTC. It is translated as CASSSSGTGINEQFF. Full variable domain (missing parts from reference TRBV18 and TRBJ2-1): NAGVMQNPRHLVRRRGQEARLRCSPMKGHSHVYWYRQLPEEGLKFMVYLQKENIIDESGMPKERFSAEFPKEGPSILRIQQVVRGDSAAYFCASSSSGTGINEQFFGPGTRLTVL.

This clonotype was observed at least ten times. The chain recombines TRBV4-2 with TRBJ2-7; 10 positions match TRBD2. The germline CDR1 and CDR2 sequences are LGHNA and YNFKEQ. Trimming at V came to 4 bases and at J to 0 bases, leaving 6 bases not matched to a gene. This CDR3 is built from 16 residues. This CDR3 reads CASSPSSGGPSYEQYF. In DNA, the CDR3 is TGTGCCAGCAGCCCGTCTAGCGGGGGCCCCTCCTACGAGCAGTACTTC.

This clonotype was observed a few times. In nucleotides, the CDR3 is TGTGCCAGCAGTCCCCAGACAGGCATCTCTGGAAACACCATATATTTT. Protein: CASSPQTGISGNTIYF. V is TRBV28 and J is TRBJ1-3; tentative D call: TRBD1 (6 bases). V shed 5 bases and J shed 0 bases, with 14 bases lying between them. Germline loops: CDR1 MDHEN, CDR2 SYDVKM. This CDR3 is built from 16 residues.

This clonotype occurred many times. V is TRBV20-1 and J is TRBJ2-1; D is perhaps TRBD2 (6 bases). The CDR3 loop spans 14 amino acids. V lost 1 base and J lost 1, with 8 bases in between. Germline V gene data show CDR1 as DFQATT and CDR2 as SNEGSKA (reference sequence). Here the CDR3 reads CSARGLDSYNEQFF. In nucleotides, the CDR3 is TGCAGTGCTAGAGGACTAGATTCCTACAATGAGCAGTTCTTC.

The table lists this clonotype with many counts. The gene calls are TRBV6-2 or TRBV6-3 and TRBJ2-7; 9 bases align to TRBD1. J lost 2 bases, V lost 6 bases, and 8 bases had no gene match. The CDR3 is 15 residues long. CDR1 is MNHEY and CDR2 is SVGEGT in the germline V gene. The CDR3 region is CASRGTGSGAYEQYF. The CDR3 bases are TGTGCCAGCAGGGGGACAGGGTCCGGGGCCTACGAGCAGTACTTC.

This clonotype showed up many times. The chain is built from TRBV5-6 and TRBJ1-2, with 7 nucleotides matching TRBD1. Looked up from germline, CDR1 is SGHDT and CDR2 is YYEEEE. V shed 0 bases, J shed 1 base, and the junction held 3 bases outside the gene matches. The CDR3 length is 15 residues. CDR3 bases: TGTGCCAGCAGCTTGGACGACAGGGATAACTATGGCTACACCTTC. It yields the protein CASSLDDRDNYGYTF.

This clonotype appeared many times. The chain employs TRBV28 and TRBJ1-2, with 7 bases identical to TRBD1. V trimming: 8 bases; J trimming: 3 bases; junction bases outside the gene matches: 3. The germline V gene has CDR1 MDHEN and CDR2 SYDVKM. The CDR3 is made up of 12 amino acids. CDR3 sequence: CASLTGDYGYTF. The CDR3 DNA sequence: TGTGCCAGCCTCACAGGGGACTATGGCTACACCTTC.

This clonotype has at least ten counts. CDR3 protein: CASNPGVGTEAFF. CDR3 sequence (DNA): TGTGCCAGTAACCCAGGGGTGGGCACTGAAGCTTTCTTT. V usage is TRBV3-1 and J usage is TRBJ1-1, with D possibly matching TRBD1 (6 bases). The V gene lost 9 bases and the J gene lost 4 bases, with 15 bases spanning the gap. The length of the CDR3 is 13 residues. Germline CDR1 reads LGHDT; CDR2 reads YNNKEL (reference sequence).

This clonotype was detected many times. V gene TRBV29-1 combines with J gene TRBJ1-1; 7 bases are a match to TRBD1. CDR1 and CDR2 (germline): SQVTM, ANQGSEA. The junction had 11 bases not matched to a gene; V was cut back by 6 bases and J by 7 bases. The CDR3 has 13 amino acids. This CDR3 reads CSVGGQALGEAFF. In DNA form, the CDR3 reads TGCAGCGTCGGCGGACAGGCTCTGGGTGAAGCTTTCTTT.

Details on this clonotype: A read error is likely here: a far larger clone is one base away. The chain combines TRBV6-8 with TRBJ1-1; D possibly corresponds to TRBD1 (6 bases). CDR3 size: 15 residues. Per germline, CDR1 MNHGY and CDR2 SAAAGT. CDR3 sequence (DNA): TGTGCCAGCAGTTGGGACACCCCGGGGGTCACTGTAGCTTTCTTT. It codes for CASSWDTPGVTVAFF.

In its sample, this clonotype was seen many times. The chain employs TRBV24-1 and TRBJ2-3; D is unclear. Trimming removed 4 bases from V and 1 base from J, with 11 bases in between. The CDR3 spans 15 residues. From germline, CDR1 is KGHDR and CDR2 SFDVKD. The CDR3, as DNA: TGTGCCACCAGTGACACGGACGGACGCACAGATACGCAGTATTTT. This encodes CATSDTDGRTDTQYF.

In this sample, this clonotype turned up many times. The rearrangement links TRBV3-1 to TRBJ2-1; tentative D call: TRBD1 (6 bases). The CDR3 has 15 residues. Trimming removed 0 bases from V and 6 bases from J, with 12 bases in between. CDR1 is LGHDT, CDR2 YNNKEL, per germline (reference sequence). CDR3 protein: CASSQDRGNLNEQFF. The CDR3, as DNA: TGTGCCAGCAGCCAAGACAGGGGAAACCTCAATGAGCAGTTCTTC.

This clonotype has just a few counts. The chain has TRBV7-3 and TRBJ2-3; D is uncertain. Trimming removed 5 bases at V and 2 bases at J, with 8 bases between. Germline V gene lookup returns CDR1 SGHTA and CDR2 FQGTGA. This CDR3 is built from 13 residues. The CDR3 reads CASSAWPTDTQYF. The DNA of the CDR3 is TGTGCCAGCAGCGCCTGGCCCACAGATACGCAGTATTTT.

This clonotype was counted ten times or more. The CDR3 protein is CAWSFPLGSNQPQHF. In nucleotides, the CDR3 is TGTGCCTGGAGTTTCCCTTTGGGGAGCAATCAGCCCCAGCATTTT. The chain combines TRBV30 with TRBJ1-5, with D uncertain. Germline V gene sequence: CDR1 GTSNPN, CDR2 SVGIG (reference sequence). V lost 2 bases to trimming and J lost 1 base, with 12 bases between them. The CDR3 extends over 15 amino acids. Based on the CDR3 plus reference TRBV30 and TRBJ1-5, the full variable domain is SQTIHQWPATLVQPVGSPLSLECTVEGTSNPNLYWYRQAAGRGLQLLFYSVGIGQISSEVPQNLSASRPQDRQFILSSKKLLLSDSGFYLCAWSFPLGSNQPQHFGDGTRLSIL.

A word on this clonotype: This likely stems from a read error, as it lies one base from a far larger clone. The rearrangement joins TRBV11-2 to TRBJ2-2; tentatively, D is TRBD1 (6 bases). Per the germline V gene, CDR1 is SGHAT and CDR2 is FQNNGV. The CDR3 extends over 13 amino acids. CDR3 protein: CASSYWDTGEPFF. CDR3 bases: TGTGCCAGCAGTTACTGGGACACCGGGGAGCCGTTTTTT.

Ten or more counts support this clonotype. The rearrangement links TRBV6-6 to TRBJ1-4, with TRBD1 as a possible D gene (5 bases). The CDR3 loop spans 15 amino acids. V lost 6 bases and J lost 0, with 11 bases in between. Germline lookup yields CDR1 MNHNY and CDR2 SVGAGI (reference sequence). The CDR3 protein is CASSRTGATNEKLFF. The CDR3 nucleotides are TGTGCCAGCAGCCGAACAGGTGCAACTAATGAAAAACTGTTTTTT.

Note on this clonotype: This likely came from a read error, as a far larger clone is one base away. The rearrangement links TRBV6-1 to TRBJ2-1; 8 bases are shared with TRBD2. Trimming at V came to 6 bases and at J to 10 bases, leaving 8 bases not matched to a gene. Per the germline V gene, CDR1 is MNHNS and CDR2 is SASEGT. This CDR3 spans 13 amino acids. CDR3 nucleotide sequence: TGTGCCAGCAGGCCCGGGAGGGGCTACGAGCAGTTCTTC. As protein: CASRPGRGYEQFF.

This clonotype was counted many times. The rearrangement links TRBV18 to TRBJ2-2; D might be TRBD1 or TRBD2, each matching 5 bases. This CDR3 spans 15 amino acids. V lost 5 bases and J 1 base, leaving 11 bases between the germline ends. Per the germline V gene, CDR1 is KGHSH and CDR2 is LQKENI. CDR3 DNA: TGTGCCAGCTCATTCGGGGCCCAGAACACCGGGGAGCTGTTTTTT. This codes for CASSFGAQNTGELFF. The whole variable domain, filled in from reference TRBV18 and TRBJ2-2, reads NAGVMQNPRHLVRRRGQEARLRCSPMKGHSHVYWYRQLPEEGLKFMVYLQKENIIDESGMPKERFSAEFPKEGPSILRIQQVVRGDSAAYFCASSFGAQNTGELFFGEGSRLTVL.

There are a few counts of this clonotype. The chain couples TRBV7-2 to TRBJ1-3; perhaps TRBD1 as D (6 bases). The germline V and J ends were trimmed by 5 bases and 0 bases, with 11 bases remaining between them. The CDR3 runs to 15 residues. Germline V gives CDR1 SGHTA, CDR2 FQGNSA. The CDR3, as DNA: TGTGCCAGCAGCGTGACAGGCATCTCTGGAAACACCATATATTTT. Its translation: CASSVTGISGNTIYF.

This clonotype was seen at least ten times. CDR3 sequence: CASSSPDRVELRNTEAFF. In nucleotides, the CDR3 is TGTGCCAGCAGTAGCCCGGACAGGGTCGAGCTGCGAAACACTGAAGCTTTCTTT. The J gene is TRBJ1-1, the V gene TRBV2; TRBD1 matches at 8 bases. CDR3 length: 18 residues. V gave up 5 bases and J gave up 2 bases; unmatched junction bases: 16. Germline V gives CDR1 SNHLY, CDR2 FYNNEI. The whole variable domain, remainder taken from reference TRBV2 and TRBJ1-1, is EPEVTQTPSHQVTQMGQEVILRCVPISNHLYFYWYRQILGQKVEFLVSFYNNEISEKSEIFDDQFSVERPDGSNFTLKIRSTKLEDSAMYFCASSSPDRVELRNTEAFFGQGTRLTVV.

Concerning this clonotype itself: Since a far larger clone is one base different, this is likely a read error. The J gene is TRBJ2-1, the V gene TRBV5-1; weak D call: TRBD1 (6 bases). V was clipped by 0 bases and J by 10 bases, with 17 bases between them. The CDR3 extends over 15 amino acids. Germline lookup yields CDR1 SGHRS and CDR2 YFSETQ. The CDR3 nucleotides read TGCGCCAGCAGCTTGGGGGACACCGTCGCCTACGAGCAGTTCTTC. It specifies CASSLGDTVAYEQFF.

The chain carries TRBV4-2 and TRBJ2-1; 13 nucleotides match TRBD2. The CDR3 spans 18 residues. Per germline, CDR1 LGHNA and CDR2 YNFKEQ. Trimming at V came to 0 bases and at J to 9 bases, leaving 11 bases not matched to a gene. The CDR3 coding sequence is TGTGCCAGCAGCCAAGAGACTAGCGGGAGGAGGGTGGGTGGTGAGCAGTTCTTC. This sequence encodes CASSQETSGRRVGGEQFF.

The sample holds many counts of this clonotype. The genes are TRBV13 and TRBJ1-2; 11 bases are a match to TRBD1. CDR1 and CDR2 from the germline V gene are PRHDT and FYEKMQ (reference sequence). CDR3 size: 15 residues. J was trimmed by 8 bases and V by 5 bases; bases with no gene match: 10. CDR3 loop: CASSSGQGAVGGYTF. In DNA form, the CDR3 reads TGTGCCAGCAGCAGTGGACAGGGGGCGGTTGGGGGCTACACCTTC.

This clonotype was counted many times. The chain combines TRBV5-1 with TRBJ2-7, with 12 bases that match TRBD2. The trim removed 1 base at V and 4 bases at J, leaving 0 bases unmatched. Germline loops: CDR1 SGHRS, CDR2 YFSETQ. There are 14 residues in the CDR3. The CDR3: CASSLTSGRYEQYF. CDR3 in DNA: TGCGCCAGCAGCTTGACTAGCGGGAGGTACGAGCAGTACTTC.

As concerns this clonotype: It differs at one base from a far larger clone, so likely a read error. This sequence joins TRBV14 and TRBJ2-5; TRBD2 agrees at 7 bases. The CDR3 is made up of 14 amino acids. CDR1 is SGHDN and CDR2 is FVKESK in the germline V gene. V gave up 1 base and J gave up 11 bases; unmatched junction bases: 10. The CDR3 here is CASSQGGGYGEQYF. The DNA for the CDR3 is TGTGCCAGCAGCCAAGGGGGGGGATATGGTGAGCAGTACTTC.

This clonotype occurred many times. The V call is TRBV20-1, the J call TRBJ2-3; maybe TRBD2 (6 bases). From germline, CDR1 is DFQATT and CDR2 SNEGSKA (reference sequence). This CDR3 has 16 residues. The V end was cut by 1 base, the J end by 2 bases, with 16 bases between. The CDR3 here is CSARVGAGMVTDTQYF. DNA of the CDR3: TGCAGTGCTAGAGTCGGTGCGGGAATGGTCACAGATACGCAGTATTTT.